A single sample is the source of the 5 T cell receptor beta chains below, sequenced in a study of T cell changes during pregnancy in multiple sclerosis. Profiling relied on immunoSEQ multiplex PCR, and the TCRdb table lists in-frame clones only, not all of them. The sample holds tens of thousands of clones; roughly nine tenths are singletons and the top ten take 0.78%. Specimen: CD4+ T cells from peripheral blood mononuclear cells, collected after pregnancy. These receptors came from a female donor in good health, enrolled as a control in a pregnancy study.

The chain's CDR3 is CASSSPGQLKETQYF. The CDR3 DNA follows: TGTGCCAGCAGCTCCCCGGGACAGCTAAAAGAGACCCAGTACTTC. The chain uses TRBV5-4 and TRBJ2-5; 7 nucleotides align to TRBD1. The junction had 8 bases not matched to a gene; V was cut back by 3 bases and J by 3 bases. CDR3 length: 15 residues. Germline assignment: CDR1 SGHNT and CDR2 YYREEE (reference sequence).

This chain uses TRBV30 with TRBJ2-1, with D possibly TRBD2 on 6 matching bases. The CDR3 sequence is 16 residues long. Germline-derived CDR1 and CDR2 are GTSNPN and SVGIG (reference sequence). Trimming took 6 bases from V and 10 from J, leaving 28 bases between them. CDR3 sequence reads: CACPRNGDFYETEQFF. For the CDR3, the DNA is TGTGCCTGCCCCCGAAACGGGGACTTCTATGAAACCGAGCAGTTCTTC.

The chain carries TRBV7-9 and TRBJ2-5, with D possibly TRBD2 on 6 matching bases. The CDR3 totals 16 residues. CDR1 SEHNR and CDR2 FQNEAQ come from the germline V gene (reference sequence). The V gene lost 5 bases and the J gene lost 2 bases, with 18 bases spanning the gap. The CDR3 bases are TGTGCCAGCAGCGCCGGTAGCGGTCCCCAACAAGAGACCCAGTACTTC. Protein sequence: CASSAGSGPQQETQYF.

The rearrangement uses TRBV2 and TRBJ2-5; tentatively, D is TRBD1 (7 bases). Germline-derived CDR1 and CDR2 are SNHLY and FYNNEI. V lost 6 bases and J lost 0, with 23 bases in between. The CDR3 totals 18 residues. CDR3 protein: CASRPRGEGPSYQETQYF. DNA for the CDR3: TGTGCCAGCAGGCCCAGGGGGGAAGGGCCCTCGTACCAAGAGACCCAGTACTTC.

This sequence joins TRBV15 and TRBJ2-6; D is perhaps TRBD2 (6 bases). Germline CDR1 and CDR2: LNHNV and YYDKDF (reference sequence). The CDR3 consists of 19 residues. V dropped 5 bases and J dropped 1 base, with 21 bases sitting between them. The CDR3 sequence is CATSGPPERRGSGANVLTF. The DNA of the CDR3 is TGTGCCACCAGCGGGCCCCCGGAGAGGAGGGGATCTGGGGCCAACGTCCTGACTTTC.